One sample yielded the 9 T cell receptor beta chains listed below, sequenced in a study of early T cells in non-severe SARS-CoV-2 infection. TCRdb re-derived calls from the 5' RACE reads in MiXCR, one entry per CDR3 protein. The data show over 90,000 distinct CDR3 sequences, about an eighth seen once. The sequenced sample was whole blood. These receptors originate from an adult who was a healthcare worker with PCR-confirmed SARS-CoV-2 infection or an uninfected control (not recorded which).

This clonotype appeared many times. V usage is TRBV11-2 and J usage is TRBJ2-7; 7 bases agree with TRBD2. V lost 0 bases, J lost 0 bases, and 11 bases stayed unmatched. The CDR3 sequence is 18 residues long. Germline values: CDR1 SGHAT, CDR2 FQNNGV. CDR3 bases: TGTGCCAGCAGCTTAGATCTTGAGGCGGGAGTACGCTCCTACGAGCAGTACTTC. It is translated as CASSLDLEAGVRSYEQYF.

In regard to this clonotype: Because the CDR3's place on the DNA is in doubt, the DNA is left out and the CDR3 is given as listed by TCRdb. This chain's CDR3 is CASSANPGQETRGPGSCFF. The chain has TRBV9 and TRBJ2-2; the D call TRBD1 from the table was never checked on the DNA. The CDR3 has 19 residues if both end residues are counted. Germline CDR1 SGDLS, CDR2 YYNGEE.

This chain uses TRBV9 with TRBJ2-1; the D is unclear. CDR3 length equals 12 residues. V lost 0 bases, J lost 9 bases, and 7 bases lay in between. From germline, CDR1 is SGDLS and CDR2 YYNGEE. The CDR3 loop is CASSVEETEQFF. The CDR3 DNA follows: TGTGCCAGCAGCGTAGAAGAGACTGAGCAGTTCTTC. The entire variable domain, with the rest obtained from reference TRBV9 and TRBJ2-1, is as follows: DSGVTQTPKHLITATGQRVTLRCSPRSGDLSVYWYQQSLDQGLQFLIQYYNGEERAKGNILERFSAQQFPDLHSELNLSSLELGDSALYFCASSVEETEQFFGPGTRLTVL.

The chain recombines TRBV10-3 with TRBJ2-7; D ambiguous. Germline V lookup: CDR1 ENHRY, CDR2 SYGVKD. The ends were cut back, 4 bases at V and 1 base at J, with 5 bases in the middle. The CDR3 is 12 amino acids. The CDR3 region has the DNA TGTGCCATCAGTGCACAGTCCTACGAGCAGTACTTC. As protein: CAISAQSYEQYF.

This clonotype was seen a handful of times. This chain joins TRBV7-2 and TRBJ1-3; D gene ambiguous. V was trimmed by 5 bases and J by 4 bases, leaving 21 bases between them. CDR1 and CDR2 (germline): SGHTA, FQGNSA. CDR3 size: 17 residues. CDR3 in amino acids: CASSAIRAEYQGNTIYF. CDR3 in DNA: TGTGCCAGCAGCGCTATCCGGGCCGAGTACCAAGGAAACACCATATATTTT.

The J gene is TRBJ2-5, the V gene TRBV28; D may correspond to TRBD1 or TRBD2 (6 bases each). Trimming cost V 6 bases and J 7 bases, with 18 bases left between them. This CDR3 is built from 14 residues. Germline CDR1 and CDR2: MDHEN and SYDVKM. CDR3 region: CASRGIRQEGTQYF. CDR3 DNA: TGTGCCAGCAGGGGAATAAGACAGGAGGGGACCCAGTACTTC.

This clonotype was detected many times. The chain combines TRBV30 with TRBJ1-5; 9 nucleotides align to TRBD1. The CDR3 spans 14 residues. V shed 8 bases and J 6 bases; nucleotides not matched to a gene: 11. The germline V gene encodes CDR1 GTSNPN and CDR2 SVGIG (reference sequence). The CDR3 is CARKQGAPVQPQHF. As DNA, the CDR3 is TGTGCCAGAAAACAGGGGGCGCCAGTTCAGCCCCAGCATTTT.

This clonotype was recorded a few times. The chain links TRBV6-1 to TRBJ2-1; D is ambiguous. Trimming took 2 bases from V and 5 from J, leaving 13 bases between them. The CDR3 has 15 amino acids. The V gene's germline CDR1 is MNHNS and CDR2 SASEGT. The CDR3 protein is CASSEHRAGNNEQFF. Written as DNA, the CDR3 is TGTGCCAGCAGTGAACATCGAGCTGGAAACAATGAGCAGTTCTTC.

The chain combines TRBV6-4 with TRBJ2-1, with D maybe TRBD2 (5 bases). This CDR3 has 13 amino acids. V lost 2 bases to trimming and J lost 8 bases, with 10 bases between them. Looked up from germline, CDR1 is MRHNA and CDR2 is SNTAGT. The CDR3 reads CASSDNEEDEQFF. DNA of the CDR3: TGTGCCAGCAGTGACAATGAGGAGGATGAGCAGTTCTTC.